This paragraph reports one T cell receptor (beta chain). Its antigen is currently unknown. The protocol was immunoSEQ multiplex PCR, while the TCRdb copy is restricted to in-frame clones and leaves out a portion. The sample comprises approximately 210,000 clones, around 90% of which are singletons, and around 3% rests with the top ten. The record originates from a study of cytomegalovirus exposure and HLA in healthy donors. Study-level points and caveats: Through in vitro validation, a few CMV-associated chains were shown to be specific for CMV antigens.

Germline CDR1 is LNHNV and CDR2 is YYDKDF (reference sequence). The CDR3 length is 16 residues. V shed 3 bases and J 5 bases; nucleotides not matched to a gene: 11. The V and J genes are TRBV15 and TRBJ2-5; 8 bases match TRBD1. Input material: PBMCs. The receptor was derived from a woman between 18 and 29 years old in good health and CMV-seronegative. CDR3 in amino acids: CATSREGSGGRETQYF. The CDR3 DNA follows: TGTGCCACCAGCAGGGAGGGATCAGGGGGCCGGGAGACCCAGTACTTC.